Listed below are T cell receptor beta chains from one sample, sequenced in a study of shared clonotypes between healthy human individuals. Sequenced by immunoSEQ multiplex PCR; TCRdb stores in-frame clones only, minus some. The data contain under 150,000 clones, around two thirds of them singletons. Material: memory CD8+ T cells sorted from blood. The receptors here all came from a woman between 25 and 40 years old in good health. Each CDR3 is given without its conserved first and last residue.

j_gene,len,v_gene,CDR3aa
TRBJ1-4,15,TRBV7-9,ASSLPAPRAINEKLF
TRBJ2-7,12,TRBV7-9,ASSHRDFTYEQY
TRBJ2-3,13,TRBV2,ASSPTRGDADTQY
TRBJ2-6,14,TRBV6-6,ASSQLHGSGANVLT
TRBJ2-1,14,TRBV7-9,ASSFGTGLAGYEQF
TRBJ1-2,11,TRBV5-1,ASSLVRGVGYT
TRBJ1-2,10,TRBV10-3,AITQGGYGYT
TRBJ2-7,13,TRBV6-1,ASSETSGSSYEQY
TRBJ2-1,16,TRBV28,ASSLPGQLIAGDNEQF
TRBJ2-5,12,TRBV5-6,ASSQGNFQETQY
TRBJ2-7,12,TRBV13,ASSLGIPSYEQY
TRBJ2-1,12,TRBV13,ASSAGTSGRGQF
TRBJ2-5,9,TRBV28,ASSFGETQY
TRBJ2-1,14,TRBV4-1,ASSQDRLSSYNEQF
TRBJ2-7,13,TRBV25-1,ASSLRLAGIYEQY
TRBJ2-2,14,TRBV10-2,ASSHPGTSITGELF
TRBJ2-7,13,TRBV10-3,AISEVLAKDYEQY
TRBJ1-5,11,TRBV2,ASRWTGNQPQH
TRBJ2-7,12,TRBV9,ASSVGGIAYEQY
TRBJ1-5,13,TRBV5-6,ASSSTGEGDQPQH
TRBJ2-7,13,TRBV19,ASSLGLAATYEQY
TRBJ2-1,13,TRBV25-1,ASEGGTGVNNEQF
TRBJ2-7,10,TRBV13,ASSWDINEQY
TRBJ2-7,13,TRBV11-2,ASSIRGFAPYEQY
TRBJ1-2,12,TRBV2,ASSERGPNYGYT
TRBJ1-2,15,TRBV28,ASSLPRTPSLMGGYT
TRBJ2-7,9,TRBV28,ASSFSYEQY
TRBJ2-5,12,TRBV2,ASSVEGIEGTQY
TRBJ2-5,13,TRBV7-2,ASSLDSAVLETQY
TRBJ2-2,13,TRBV11-3,ASSNQGQGTGELF
TRBJ2-1,13,TRBV9,ASDTVGLAGYEQF
TRBJ1-1,11,TRBV5-1,ASSPSPRVQAF
TRBJ2-3,13,TRBV6-4,ASSDDPGATDTQY
TRBJ2-2,15,TRBV28,ASRRRDRGGYAGELF
TRBJ2-1,14,TRBV6-5,ASSSIRLAGGREQF
TRBJ2-7,14,TRBV18,ASSPLSGLYSYEQY
TRBJ2-1,13,TRBV19,ASNPSGYAYNEQF
TRBJ1-6,14,TRBV4-1,ASSQFGAGIDSPLH
TRBJ2-5,14,TRBV6-5,ASSYTPAGGQETQY
TRBJ2-4,10,TRBV7-2,ASSWGKNIQY
TRBJ1-1,11,TRBV7-8,ASREQSSTEAF
NA,11,TRBV15,ATSRDRGYEQY
TRBJ1-1,11,TRBV27,ASRPGVNTEAF
TRBJ2-7,13,TRBV25-1,ASSDTQDREYEQY
TRBJ1-1,13,TRBV19,ASRAGRSGNTEAF
TRBJ2-5,15,TRBV7-6,ASSLMPGIPSQETQY
TRBJ2-1,13,TRBV7-9,ASSLAGGPSNEQF
TRBJ2-7,18,TRBV29-1,SVVAGGASPTPLRSYEQY
TRBJ2-7,13,TRBV5-3,ARSNRDRGLGEQY
TRBJ1-2,12,TRBV18,ASSRGQGTDGYT